This TCR beta chain was identified in a study of blood T cell repertoires in COVID-19. The overall study: PBMCs, B-cell-depleted T cells, or T cells were the source of the cDNA or gDNA that made up the material.

In the original processing: Estimates of nucleated cell counts were drawn from the amplification of reference gene primers. The repertoire was sequenced with immunoSEQ multiplex PCR; TCRdb's copy has only in-frame clones and lacks some. That table is the source of V, J and clone size, and D and trimming were worked out from the DNA. The sample lists roughly 190,000 clones; over 70% were seen once. Trimming cost V 4 bases and J 5 bases; bases outside gene matches: 6. Germline V gives CDR1 SEHNR, CDR2 FQNEAQ (reference sequence). The CDR3 sequence is 15 residues long. V and J are TRBV7-9 and TRBJ1-4, with TRBD1 matching over 8 bases. The source material was peripheral blood. The sequence was obtained from a man aged 50 or older with active or convalescent COVID-19. Here the CDR3 reads CASSSTDRVNEKLFF. DNA of the CDR3: TGTGCCAGCAGCTCAACGGACAGGGTAAATGAAAAACTGTTTTTT.